This T cell receptor (beta chain) was sequenced in a study of T cell repertoires in cytomegalovirus infection. This clonotype has at least ten counts. The antigen is not known. In germline, CDR1 is MDHEN, CDR2 SYDVKM. CDR3 length: 14 residues. Trimming pared 7 bases from V and 3 bases from J, leaving 15 bases between. TCRdb used MiXCR to reprocess the reads, holding one entry per CDR3 protein. The sample has 250,000 to 300,000 distinct CDR3 sequences; 20% to 30% are singletons. Study-level findings and limits: Cumulative public TCR beta family frequency identified CMV carriers with the relevant HLA. HLA-C-restricted CMV-specific TCR beta clonotypes prevailed in the ex vivo response.

The TCR comes from a human donor in good health (CMV status not recorded). Some clones in this sample may be carry-over from other donors' samples. Sequenced: PBMCs. The V and J genes are TRBV28 and TRBJ2-5; D is uncertain. The CDR3 coding sequence is TGTGCCAGCATTCACCAAAAGCTGGAAGAGACCCAGTACTTC. Amino acid sequence: CASIHQKLEETQYF.